The entry below describes one T cell receptor (beta chain). Method: immunoSEQ multiplex PCR; TCRdb's copy keeps in-frame clones and lacks some. The data hold roughly 270,000 clones, with around 83% observed a single time. This sample stems from a study of blood T cell repertoires in COVID-19. Unmatched junction bases numbered 7, after V lost 5 bases and J lost 2 bases. Germline CDR1 SGHRS, CDR2 YFSETQ. CDR3 length: 15 amino acids. The rearrangement joins TRBV5-1 to TRBJ2-1, with TRBD1 matching over 7 bases. The sequence came from a middle-aged man who had been exposed to COVID-19. The source material was PBMCs or T cells enriched from blood (not recorded which). CDR3 nucleotides: TGCGCCAGCAGGCCGGGACAGAAGACCTACAATGAGCAGTTCTTC. Its translation is CASRPGQKTYNEQFF. Variable domain in full (rest from reference TRBV5-1 and TRBJ2-1): KAGVTQTPRYLIKTRGQQVTLSCSPISGHRSVSWYQQTPGQGLQFLFEYFSETQRNKGNFPGRFSGRQFSNSRSEMNVSTLELGDSALYLCASRPGQKTYNEQFFGPGTRLTVL.